The 13 T cell receptor beta chains reported below all come from one sample, sequenced in a study of TIL therapy for anti-PD-1-resistant metastatic lung cancer. This was the immunoSEQ v3 assay. Some clones are missing from TCRdb's copy, which holds only in-frame ones; the method was immunoSEQ multiplex PCR. The sample has tens of thousands of clones, 70% to 85% seen once. Time point described: pre-treatment sample, taken before nivolumab and TIL therapy. This specimen was blood, taken at baseline. The receptors were sampled from a woman between 30 and 80 years old with non-small cell lung cancer.

The CDR3 region has the DNA TGTGCCAGCAGCCTAACGCCGAACAGGGCTAACTCCTACAATGAGCAGTTCTTC. Its translation: CASSLTPNRANSYNEQFF. The chain links TRBV4-2 to TRBJ2-1, with a possible D match to TRBD1 (6 bases). V dropped 4 bases and J dropped 0 bases, with 19 bases sitting between them. This CDR3 region has 18 residues. Germline V lookup: CDR1 LGHNA, CDR2 YNFKEQ.

The chain recombines TRBV4-1 with TRBJ1-4; the D is unclear. The CDR3 covers 17 residues. Germline CDR1 is MGHRA and CDR2 is YSYEKL. V was shortened by 1 base and J by 5 bases, with 17 bases between the two germline ends. The CDR3 sequence is CASSQVPLGGLNEKLFF. DNA for the CDR3: TGCGCCAGCAGCCAAGTACCTCTCGGCGGCCTAAATGAAAAACTGTTTTTT.

The CDR3 bases are TGCAGTGAGGGGAACACAGATACGCAGTATTTT. This sequence encodes CSEGNTDTQYF. The chain combines TRBV20-1 with TRBJ2-3, with D possibly being TRBD1 (5 bases). The V end was cut by 7 bases, the J end by 2 bases, with 7 bases between. CDR1 and CDR2 (germline): DFQATT, SNEGSKA (reference sequence). The length of the CDR3 is 11 residues.

This clone has a single count. This chain joins TRBV19 and TRBJ1-5, with D hard to call. Trimming took 3 bases from V and 4 from J, leaving 22 bases between them. This CDR3 has 18 residues. The germline CDR1 and CDR2 sequences are LNHDA and SQIVND (reference sequence). CDR3 residues: CASSIFFSGYTVNQPQHF. DNA of the CDR3: TGTGCCAGTAGTATTTTTTTCTCGGGGTACACGGTTAATCAGCCCCAGCATTTT.

The chain recombines TRBV27 with TRBJ2-7; D remains ambiguous. The CDR3 sequence is 14 residues long. V lost 4 bases and J 5 bases, leaving 15 bases between the germline ends. Germline values: CDR1 MNHEY, CDR2 SMNVEV (reference sequence). For the CDR3, the DNA is TGTGCCAGCAGTTCCCTCCCGGAGACGAACGAGCAGTACTTC. This sequence encodes CASSSLPETNEQYF.

This chain links TRBV4-1 with TRBJ1-3, with a weak D call TRBD1 (5 bases). V was cut by 0 bases and J by 3 bases, with 18 bases left in between. The germline V gene encodes CDR1 MGHRA and CDR2 YSYEKL. This CDR3 spans 18 amino acids. CDR3 nucleotides: TGCGCCAGCAGCCAAGATGGCTACAAATTTGGGGGTGGAAACACCATATATTTT. Its protein product is CASSQDGYKFGGGNTIYF.

CDR3 sequence reads: CASSDDRFPLDGYTF. CDR3 nucleotides: TGTGCCAGCAGTGACGACAGGTTTCCCCTTGACGGCTACACCTTC. The chain has TRBV6-1 and TRBJ1-2, with D possibly being TRBD1 (6 bases). Germline V gene lookup returns CDR1 MNHNS and CDR2 SASEGT. Trimming removed 3 bases from V and 8 bases from J, with 19 bases in between. This CDR3 region has 15 residues.

This chain joins TRBV7-8 and TRBJ1-6; 8 bases are a match to TRBD1. V was pared by 6 bases and J by 8 bases, with 9 bases of the junction left unmatched. From germline, CDR1 is SGHVS and CDR2 FQNEAQ. This CDR3 is built from 15 residues. For the CDR3, the DNA is TGTGCCAGCAGTCAATCAGGACAGGGATATTCACCCCTCCACTTT. This sequence encodes CASSQSGQGYSPLHF.

J is TRBJ2-1 and V is TRBV5-6; TRBD1 aligns across 9 bases. V was clipped by 4 bases and J by 4 bases; unmatched bases: 0. Germline CDR1 SGHDT, CDR2 YYEEEE. The CDR3 is made up of 13 amino acids. CDR3 coding DNA: TGTGCCAGCAGCGACAGGGGGTACAATGAGCAGTTCTTC. The encoded protein is CASSDRGYNEQFF. The complete variable domain, with remaining parts taken from reference TRBV5-6 and TRBJ2-1, reads DAGVTQSPTHLIKTRGQQVTLRCSPKSGHDTVSWYQQALGQGPQFIFQYYEEEERQRGNFPDRFSGHQFPNYSSELNVNALLLGDSALYLCASSDRGYNEQFFGPGTRLTVL.

The chain employs TRBV28 and TRBJ1-1; no definite D call. V was shortened by 4 bases and J by 0 bases, with 6 bases between the two germline ends. The V gene's germline CDR1 is MDHEN and CDR2 SYDVKM. The CDR3 is made up of 13 amino acids. The CDR3 coding sequence is TGTGCCAGCAGTTCCCAAATGAACACTGAAGCTTTCTTT. Its translation: CASSSQMNTEAFF.

The J gene is TRBJ2-6, the V gene TRBV6-5; possibly TRBD1 for D (5 bases). The V end lost 3 bases, the J end lost 2 bases, and 8 bases lay between the germline ends. CDR1 MNHEY and CDR2 SVGAGI come from the germline V gene. This CDR3 comprises 15 residues. CDR3 in amino acids: CASSYGATGANVLTF. CDR3 in DNA: TGTGCCAGCAGTTATGGGGCTACTGGGGCCAACGTCCTGACTTTC.

This chain joins TRBV7-6 and TRBJ1-2; no reliable D call. This CDR3 comprises 13 residues. Between the trimmed V and J ends, which lost 5 bases and 8 bases, there was a span of 15 bases. Per the germline V gene, CDR1 is SGHVS and CDR2 is FNYEAQ. DNA of the CDR3: TGTGCCAGCAGCCCCGCCTCCACACGGGGCTACACCTTC. This codes for CASSPASTRGYTF.

This chain uses TRBV2 with TRBJ1-5, with D perhaps TRBD1 (6 bases). This CDR3 has 15 residues. CDR1 is SNHLY, CDR2 FYNNEI, per germline. Trimming cost V 4 bases and J 7 bases, with 17 bases left between them. The CDR3 bases are TGTGCCAGCAGTGGAACCGGGGGGGCTGGACAGCCCCAGCATTTT. Its translation is CASSGTGGAGQPQHF.